This is a list of T cell receptor beta chains from one sample in a study of vaccination and CD4 T cells after COVID-19. TCRdb used MiXCR to reprocess the PCR reads, holding one entry per CDR3 protein. The sample gives about 15,000 distinct CDR3 sequences, about three quarters of which show up once; approximately 10% is in the top ten. Antigens of these TCRs are unknown. What was sequenced was CD4+ T cells from blood, cultured in vitro. Receptors were obtained from a human donor who had recovered from COVID-19. The CDR3 runs from the conserved cysteine through the conserved F or W. The D gene is left open where the match is weak. Some rows mark clone size as missing; the rest say once, few, many or name a class of expanded clone.

v_gene,d_gene,j_gene,abundance,CDR3nt,CDR3aa
TRBV4-3,TRBD2,TRBJ2-3,NA,TGCGCCAGCAGCCAGTCGACTAGCGGGAGAAGTAGGACAGATACGCAGTATTTT,CASSQSTSGRSRTDTQYF
TRBV28,TRBD2,TRBJ2-7,NA,TGTGCCAGCAGTTTATTTAATGGTTGGGAGGGAGACTACGAGCAGTACTTC,CASSLFNGWEGDYEQYF
TRBV7-2,TRBD2,TRBJ2-7,NA,TGTGCCTCAAGGCGGGAGCTCAGCGAGCAGTACTTC,CASRRELSEQYF
TRBV6-1,TRBD1,TRBJ1-2,NA,TGTGCCAGCGACCTACAGGGGGACTATGGCTACACCTTC,CASDLQGDYGYTF
TRBV20-1,TRBD1,TRBJ1-5,few,TGCAGTGCGCAGACAGGGGGTGACAATCAGCCCCAGCATTTT,CSAQTGGDNQPQHF
TRBV20-1,TRBD1,TRBJ1-1,NA,TGCAGTGTAACACAGGGGGTGAACACTGAAGCTTTCTTT,CSVTQGVNTEAFF
TRBV15,TRBD1,TRBJ1-4,NA,TGTGCCACCAGCAGGGACAACAGGGGTCGAGTTGAAAAACTGTTTTTT,CATSRDNRGRVEKLFF
TRBV15,NA,TRBJ2-1,NA,TGTGCCACCAGCATGATTGGCATGAATGAGCAGTTCTTC,CATSMIGMNEQFF
TRBV28,NA,TRBJ1-6,NA,TGTGCCAGCAGTTTCGGAGGGAGGAATTCACCCCTCCACTTT,CASSFGGRNSPLHF
TRBV6-5,NA,TRBJ2-1,NA,TGTGCCAGCAGTTACTCTCACAGCTCCCACTACAATGAGCAGTTCTTC,CASSYSHSSHYNEQFF
TRBV24-1,NA,TRBJ1-1,NA,TGTGCCACCAGTGATTTCGGTACACGGGCTTTCTTT,CATSDFGTRAFF
TRBV4-2,TRBD1,TRBJ1-6,NA,TGTGCCAGCAGCCAAGATTTCGGGACAGGCAGTTCACCCCTCCACTTT,CASSQDFGTGSSPLHF
TRBV27,TRBD1,TRBJ1-2,NA,TGTGCCAGCAGGACGGACAGGGGAAACTATGGCTACACCTTC,CASRTDRGNYGYTF
TRBV28,NA,TRBJ1-1,NA,TGTGCCAGCAGGGTCCTTATGAACACTGAAGCTTTCTTT,CASRVLMNTEAFF
TRBV19,NA,TRBJ2-1,NA,TGTGCCAGTAGTGGAGGGGCAGGGGTGCCCTACAATGAGCAGTTCTTC,CASSGGAGVPYNEQFF
TRBV6-4,NA,TRBJ1-5,NA,TGTGCCAGCAGCCGGGACGGCGGCAATCAGCCCCAGCATTTT,CASSRDGGNQPQHF
TRBV19,NA,TRBJ1-2,NA,TGTGCCAGTAGTCAGGGCAGGGGCCTTAACTATGGCTACACCTTC,CASSQGRGLNYGYTF
TRBV7-6,NA,TRBJ1-2,NA,TGTGCCAGCAGCTCGGGGGACGCACCTCGGGGCTACACCTTC,CASSSGDAPRGYTF
TRBV6-2/TRBV6-3,NA,TRBJ2-5,NA,TGTGCCAGCAGTTACTCGAGAATGAAGCTCCAAGAGACCCAGTACTTC,CASSYSRMKLQETQYF
TRBV20-1,TRBD1,TRBJ2-7,NA,TGCAGTGCTAGAGAGGTAAGGGGGCGGATGGACGAGCAGTACTTC,CSAREVRGRMDEQYF
TRBV19,TRBD1,TRBJ1-1,NA,TGTGCCAGTAGTACGGACAGGAGACGGGGAGCTTTCTTT,CASSTDRRRGAFF
TRBV25-1,NA,TRBJ1-5,NA,TGTGCCAGCAGTGAATATACAGCTAATCAGCCCCAGCATTTT,CASSEYTANQPQHF
TRBV7-2,NA,TRBJ1-5,NA,TGTGCCAGCAGCTTAATGAGGGGTCAGCCCCAGCATTTT,CASSLMRGQPQHF
TRBV6-1,TRBD2,TRBJ2-3,NA,TGTGCCAGCAGTAATCTAGCGGGAGGTGGAGATACGCAGTATTTT,CASSNLAGGGDTQYF
TRBV11-2,NA,TRBJ1-1,NA,TGTGCCAGCAGCTCACGACGGGGGTCCACTGAAGCTTTCTTT,CASSSRRGSTEAFF
TRBV15,TRBD1,TRBJ2-7,NA,TGTGCCACCAGCAGATCTGGGACAGAATCCTACGAGCAGTACTTC,CATSRSGTESYEQYF
TRBV20-1,NA,TRBJ2-7,NA,TGCAGTGCTAGTCTGGGGGTGAAAACCTACGAGCAGTACTTC,CSASLGVKTYEQYF
TRBV6-1,NA,TRBJ1-2,NA,TGTGCCAGCAGGCAAACAGGGTATGGCTACACCTTC,CASRQTGYGYTF
TRBV6-4,NA,TRBJ2-2,NA,TGTGCCAGCAGTGTTCAGGAGTCCGGGGAGCTGTTTTTT,CASSVQESGELFF
TRBV7-9,NA,TRBJ1-5,NA,TGTGCCAGCAGCTTAGGGAGGGGCCCCACTCGGGGTAGCAATCAGCCCCAGCATTTT,CASSLGRGPTRGSNQPQHF
TRBV27,NA,TRBJ2-7,NA,TGTGCCAGCAGTCCCGGGAACGAGCAGTACTTC,CASSPGNEQYF
TRBV15,NA,TRBJ1-2,few,TGTGCCACCAGCAGAGATCGGGACTCCTATGGCTACACCTTC,CATSRDRDSYGYTF